The clone carrying this TCR beta chain was observed a handful of times. Its target is unknown. The CDR3 consists of 13 residues. Sample-barcoded 5' priming and a J-beta primer mix drove a second PCR of roughly 7 to 11 cycles. Using its own MiXCR run on the 5' RACE reads, TCRdb lists one record per CDR3 protein. This repertoire shows approximately 780,000 distinct CDR3 sequences, around a quarter found once; its top ten account for roughly 3.1%. The data are from a study of blood T cells in healthy people across ages. Study details: About one barcoded beta molecule was captured per two T cells (by template switching).

Study-wide results and caveats: Possibly confounding the expanded clonotype changes was the fact that donor CMV status was unknown. What prevented conclusive comparison of naive and antigen-experienced cells was that PBMCs were unsorted.

A further study also used this sample, focusing on T cells of mothers and their children. From that report: Random nucleotides (2-4) and sample barcodes were added by the M1S primer used in the second PCR.

The gene calls are TRBV12-3 or TRBV12-4 and TRBJ2-2, with TRBD1 matching 8 bases. The TCR comes from a boy between 10 and 17 years old in good health. The sequenced sample consisted of blood. CDR3 DNA sequence: TGTGCAGGGGGCAGGGGGCAAATCGGGGAGCTGTTTTTT. Residues: CAGGRGQIGELFF.